Described below is a single T cell receptor (beta chain) sequence and its context. This CDR3 is 13 amino acids long. Germline CDR1 SEHNR, CDR2 FQNEAQ (reference sequence). The V end lost 5 bases, the J end lost 6 bases, and 13 bases lay between the germline ends. Clones were read by immunoSEQ multiplex PCR, and TCRdb kept only the in-frame ones, dropping some. The data contain 220,000 or so clones, about 80% of them singletons. The data belong to a study of blood T cell repertoires in COVID-19. As for the study in general: In each case, the material was cDNA or gDNA derived from T cells, B-cell-depleted T cells, or PBMCs.

This chain joins TRBV7-9 and TRBJ1-1; D gene unclear. Material for sequencing was peripheral blood. The clonotype originates from an older woman with acute or convalescent COVID-19. The CDR3 region is CASSIPPGSEAFF. In DNA form, the CDR3 reads TGTGCCAGCAGCATCCCCCCCGGGTCTGAAGCTTTCTTT.